This TCR beta chain stems from a study of T cells in Graves' hyperthyroidism and ophthalmopathy. RNA transcripts provided the source from which TCR beta CDR3 regions were amplified. TCR CDR3 underwent first-round RT-PCR with the HTBI primer set. Using its own MiXCR run on the multiplex PCR reads, TCRdb lists one record per CDR3 protein. The sample records about 840,000 distinct CDR3 sequences, 35% to 40% being singletons. V lost 6 bases and J lost 8, with 16 bases in between. Germline lookup yields CDR1 SGHTA and CDR2 FQGTGA. The CDR3 has 13 residues. The chain combines TRBV7-3 with TRBJ1-2; D is unclear. Sequencing input: blood. The clonotype comes from a man aged 18 to 29 with Graves' hyperthyroidism. As DNA, the CDR3 is TGTGCCAGCAGTTACACGGAGTGGGAGGGCTACACCTTC. Residues: CASSYTEWEGYTF.